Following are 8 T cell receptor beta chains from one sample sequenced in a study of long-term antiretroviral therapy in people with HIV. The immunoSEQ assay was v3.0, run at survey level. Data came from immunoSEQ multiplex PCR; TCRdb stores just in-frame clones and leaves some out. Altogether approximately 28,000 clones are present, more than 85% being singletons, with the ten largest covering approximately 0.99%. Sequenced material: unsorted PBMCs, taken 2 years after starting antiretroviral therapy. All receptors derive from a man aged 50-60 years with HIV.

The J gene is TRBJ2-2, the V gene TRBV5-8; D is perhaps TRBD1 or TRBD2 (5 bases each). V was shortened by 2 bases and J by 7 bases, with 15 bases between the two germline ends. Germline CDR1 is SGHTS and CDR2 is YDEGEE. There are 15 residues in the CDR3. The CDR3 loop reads CASSFSSGTIGELFF. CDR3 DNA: TGTGCCAGCAGCTTTTCTTCCGGGACGATCGGGGAGCTGTTTTTT.

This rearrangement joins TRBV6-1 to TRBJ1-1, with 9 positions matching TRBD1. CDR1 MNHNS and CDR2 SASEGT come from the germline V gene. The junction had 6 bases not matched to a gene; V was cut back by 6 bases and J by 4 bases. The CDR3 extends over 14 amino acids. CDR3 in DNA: TGTGCCAGCAGCCAGGACAGGGGTCGCACTGAAGCTTTCTTT. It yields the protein CASSQDRGRTEAFF.

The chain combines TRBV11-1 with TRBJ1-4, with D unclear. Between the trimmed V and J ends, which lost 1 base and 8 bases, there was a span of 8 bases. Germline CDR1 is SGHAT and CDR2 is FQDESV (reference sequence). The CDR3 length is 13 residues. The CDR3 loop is CASSLEVGEKLFF. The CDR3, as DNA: TGTGCCAGCAGCTTAGAAGTGGGAGAAAAACTGTTTTTT. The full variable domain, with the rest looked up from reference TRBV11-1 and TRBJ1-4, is EAEVAQSPRYKITEKSQAVAFWCDPISGHATLYWYRQILGQGPELLVQFQDESVVDDSQLPKDRFSAERLKGVDSTLKIQPAELGDSAMYLCASSLEVGEKLFFGSGTQLSVL.

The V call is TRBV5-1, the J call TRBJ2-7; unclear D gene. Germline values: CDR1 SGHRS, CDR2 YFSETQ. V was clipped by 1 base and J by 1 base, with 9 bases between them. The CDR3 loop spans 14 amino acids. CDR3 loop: CASSLRLASYEQYF. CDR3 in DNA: TGCGCCAGCAGCTTGCGCCTTGCGTCCTACGAGCAGTACTTC.

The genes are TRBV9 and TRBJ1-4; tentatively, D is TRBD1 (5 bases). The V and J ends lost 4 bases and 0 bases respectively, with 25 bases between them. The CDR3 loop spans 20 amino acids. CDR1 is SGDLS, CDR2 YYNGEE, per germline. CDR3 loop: CASSSRRVQVLTATNEKLFF. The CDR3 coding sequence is TGTGCCAGCAGCTCCAGGAGGGTACAGGTGCTGACGGCAACTAATGAAAAACTGTTTTTT.

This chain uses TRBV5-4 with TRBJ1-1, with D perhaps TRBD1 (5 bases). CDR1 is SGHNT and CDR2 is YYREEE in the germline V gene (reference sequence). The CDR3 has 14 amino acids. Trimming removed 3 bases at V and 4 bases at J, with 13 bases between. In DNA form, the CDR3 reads TGTGCCAGCAGCTCACAGGCGATGAGCACTGAAGCTTTCTTT. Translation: CASSSQAMSTEAFF.

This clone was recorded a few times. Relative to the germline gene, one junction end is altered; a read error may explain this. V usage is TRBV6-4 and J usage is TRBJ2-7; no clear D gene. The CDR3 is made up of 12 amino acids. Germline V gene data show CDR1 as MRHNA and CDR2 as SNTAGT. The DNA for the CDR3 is TGTGCCAGCAGGAGCCTTGGGTTCGAGATACACTTC. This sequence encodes CASRSLGFEIHF.

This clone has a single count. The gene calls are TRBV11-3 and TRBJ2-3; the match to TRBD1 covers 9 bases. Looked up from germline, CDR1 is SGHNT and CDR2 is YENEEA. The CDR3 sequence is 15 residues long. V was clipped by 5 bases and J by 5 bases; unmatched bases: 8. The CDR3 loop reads CASSPGTGRKDTQYF. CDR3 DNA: TGTGCCAGCAGCCCCGGGACAGGGAGGAAAGATACGCAGTATTTT.